A single sample is the source of the 21 T cell receptor beta chains below, sequenced in a study of T cell responses to AZD1222 COVID-19 vaccine. Profiling relied on immunoSEQ multiplex PCR, and the TCRdb table lists in-frame clones only, not all of them. Of 60,000 or so clones listed, more than 65% are singletons. This sample comprised peripheral blood, obtained on day 0 of AZD1222 vaccination. The receptor set was obtained from an adult in good health.

V usage is TRBV5-4 and J usage is TRBJ1-2; D unresolved. The CDR3 has 14 amino acids. Germline CDR1 SGHNT, CDR2 YYREEE (reference sequence). The V end lost 3 bases, the J end lost 2 bases, and 11 bases lay between the germline ends. The CDR3 nucleotides are TGTGCCAGCAGCTCCAGGAACCAAAACTATGGCTACACCTTC. It codes for CASSSRNQNYGYTF.

This chain joins TRBV28 and TRBJ1-4; TRBD1 matches at 9 bases. Germline CDR1 is MDHEN and CDR2 is SYDVKM. The ends lost 6 bases at V and 6 bases at J; junction bases unmatched: 8. The CDR3 spans 15 residues. The CDR3 coding sequence is TGTGCCAGCAGCTCGACAGGGGGAGGGGATGAAAAACTGTTTTTT. The encoded protein is CASSSTGGGDEKLFF.

This clone was counted between two and nine times. This chain joins TRBV5-1 and TRBJ1-4; D is ambiguous. This CDR3 spans 14 amino acids. CDR1 and CDR2 (germline): SGHRS, YFSETQ. V lost 2 bases to trimming and J lost 7 bases, with 12 bases between them. CDR3: CASSFSEGREKLFF. The CDR3 DNA follows: TGCGCCAGCAGCTTTTCGGAGGGCCGTGAAAAACTGTTTTTT. Together with reference TRBV5-1 and TRBJ1-4, the CDR3 gives the full variable domain: KAGVTQTPRYLIKTRGQQVTLSCSPISGHRSVSWYQQTPGQGLQFLFEYFSETQRNKGNFPGRFSGRQFSNSRSEMNVSTLELGDSALYLCASSFSEGREKLFFGSGTQLSVL.

The V gene is TRBV2, the J gene TRBJ2-1; possible D gene TRBD2, 6 bases. The V gene's germline CDR1 is SNHLY and CDR2 FYNNEI. CDR3 length: 11 residues. The V end lost 8 bases, the J end lost 10 bases, and 12 bases lay between the germline ends. CDR3 residues: CASGGRYEQFF. In DNA, the CDR3 is TGTGCCAGCGGGGGGAGATACGAGCAGTTCTTC.

This clone was observed once. This chain links TRBV6-1 with TRBJ2-7; D is ambiguous. CDR3 length: 13 amino acids. Germline CDR1 reads MNHNS; CDR2 reads SASEGT. V was clipped by 4 bases and J by 0 bases, with 7 bases between them. The CDR3 is CASSAFISYEQYF. The CDR3 DNA is TGTGCCAGCAGTGCCTTTATCTCCTACGAGCAGTACTTC.

A few counts support this clone. The rearrangement uses TRBV11-2 and TRBJ1-1; TRBD1 matches at 7 bases. This CDR3 region has 16 residues. V shed 1 base, J shed 1 base, and the junction held 6 bases outside the gene matches. Germline CDR1 is SGHAT and CDR2 is FQNNGV. CDR3 loop: CASSLVMGQPNTEAFF. CDR3 sequence (DNA): TGTGCCAGCAGCTTAGTAATGGGACAGCCGAACACTGAAGCTTTCTTT.

The chain uses TRBV5-1 and TRBJ2-7, with TRBD1 matching over 9 bases. There are 16 residues in the CDR3. Germline CDR1 and CDR2: SGHRS and YFSETQ. V was clipped by 3 bases and J by 0 bases; unmatched bases: 7. CDR3 loop: CASSSGTGNPSYEQYF. In DNA form, the CDR3 reads TGCGCCAGCAGCTCAGGGACAGGGAACCCCTCCTACGAGCAGTACTTC.

This rearrangement joins TRBV2 to TRBJ1-5, with D possibly TRBD1 on 5 matching bases. This CDR3 has 13 residues. CDR1 and CDR2 from the germline V gene are SNHLY and FYNNEI. V was clipped by 11 bases and J by 0 bases, with 11 bases between them. DNA of the CDR3: TGTGCCGGCTCACAGGATAGCAATCAGCCCCAGCATTTT. Amino acids: CAGSQDSNQPQHF.

The chain links TRBV19 to TRBJ1-5; D gene ambiguous. The CDR3 has 12 residues. The germline CDR1 and CDR2 sequences are LNHDA and SQIVND (reference sequence). V was trimmed by 8 bases and J by 6 bases, leaving 11 bases between them. This CDR3 reads CASVGSAQPQHF. The CDR3 nucleotides read TGTGCCAGTGTAGGGTCTGCTCAGCCCCAGCATTTT.

This chain connects TRBV2 to TRBJ2-3, with D maybe TRBD1 (6 bases). Germline lookup yields CDR1 SNHLY and CDR2 FYNNEI. Trimming removed 7 bases from V and 0 bases from J, with 11 bases in between. This CDR3 has 14 amino acids. The CDR3 sequence: CASNLGGSTDTQYF. CDR3 coding DNA: TGTGCCAGCAATTTAGGGGGTAGCACAGATACGCAGTATTTT.

This chain links TRBV6-5 with TRBJ2-3; 7 nucleotides align to TRBD1. Germline CDR1 MNHEY, CDR2 SVGAGI. V lost 8 bases, J lost 5 bases, and 10 bases stayed unmatched. The CDR3 length is 14 residues. This CDR3 is CASSTGLLLDTQYF. The DNA of the CDR3 is TGTGCCAGCTCGACAGGGTTGCTTCTAGATACGCAGTATTTT.

This clone occurred once. The genes are TRBV7-9 and TRBJ1-3; D remains ambiguous. The CDR3 totals 13 residues. V lost 2 bases to trimming and J lost 0 bases, with 2 bases between them. Germline lookup yields CDR1 SEHNR and CDR2 FQNEAQ (reference sequence). The CDR3 bases are TGTGCCAGCAGCTTACGCTCTGGAAACACCATATATTTT. Encoded protein: CASSLRSGNTIYF.

The V call is TRBV5-4, the J call TRBJ2-7, with D unresolved. Trimming left V 0 bases short and J 7 bases short, with 14 bases between. The CDR3 is 14 residues long. Germline assignment: CDR1 SGHNT and CDR2 YYREEE (reference sequence). The CDR3 region is CASSLEGRQGEQYF. The CDR3 DNA reads TGTGCCAGCAGCTTGGAAGGAAGGCAAGGGGAGCAGTACTTC.

The V and J genes are TRBV6-1 and TRBJ2-1, with unresolved D. Trimming took off 0 bases at V and 8 bases at J, with 11 bases between the two ends. This CDR3 spans 14 amino acids. Per the germline V gene, CDR1 is MNHNS and CDR2 is SASEGT. CDR3 sequence (DNA): TGTGCCAGCAGTGAAGCGGCCTGGGGTGATGAGCAGTTCTTC. This sequence encodes CASSEAAWGDEQFF.

The chain carries TRBV9 and TRBJ2-3; 9 nucleotides line up with TRBD2. The CDR3 consists of 12 residues. CDR1 and CDR2 from the germline V gene are SGDLS and YYNGEE. V trimming: 9 bases; J trimming: 5 bases; junction bases outside the gene matches: 4. As DNA, the CDR3 is TGTGCCACTAGCGGGATCGAAGATACGCAGTATTTT. Translating it yields CATSGIEDTQYF.

The chain is built from TRBV2 and TRBJ2-3, with D uncertain. The CDR3 spans 13 residues. CDR1 is SNHLY and CDR2 is FYNNEI in the germline V gene. Trimming removed 5 bases from V and 4 bases from J, with 10 bases in between. The CDR3 DNA follows: TGTGCCAGCAGTCGTGATATCGCAGATACGCAGTATTTT. Translation gives CASSRDIADTQYF. Full variable domain (outside the CDR3, taken from reference TRBV2 and TRBJ2-3): EPEVTQTPSHQVTQMGQEVILRCVPISNHLYFYWYRQILGQKVEFLVSFYNNEISEKSEIFDDQFSVERPDGSNFTLKIRSTKLEDSAMYFCASSRDIADTQYFGPGTRLTVL.

The rearrangement links TRBV19 to TRBJ1-3; D unclear. Trimming left V 6 bases short and J 0 bases short, with 9 bases between. The CDR3 extends over 14 amino acids. Germline loops: CDR1 LNHDA, CDR2 SQIVND (reference sequence). The CDR3 protein is CASRSPRSGNTIYF. Written as DNA, the CDR3 is TGTGCCAGTAGGTCCCCTCGCTCTGGAAACACCATATATTTT.

The CDR3 spells CASSLTGDYGYTF. In DNA, the CDR3 is TGTGCCAGCAGTCTAACAGGGGACTATGGCTACACCTTC. The chain uses TRBV12-3 or TRBV12-4 and TRBJ1-2, with TRBD1 matching 7 bases. CDR3 length: 13 amino acids. With 5 bases clipped from V and 3 bases from J, the junction kept 3 bases outside the gene matches.

The rearrangement links TRBV6-5 to TRBJ2-5, with 8 bases matching TRBD2. The CDR3 spans 12 residues. Trimming took 6 bases from V and 5 from J; bases not matched to a gene: 2. Germline V gene data show CDR1 as MNHEY and CDR2 as SVGAGI. The CDR3 loop reads CASSTGGETQYF. CDR3 in DNA: TGTGCCAGCAGCACGGGGGGGGAGACCCAGTACTTC.

This clone was seen only once. The rearrangement uses TRBV4-3 and TRBJ2-4, with a weak D call TRBD2 (6 bases). The V gene's germline CDR1 is LGHNA and CDR2 YSLEER. The germline V and J ends were trimmed by 0 bases and 1 base, with 22 bases remaining between them. The CDR3 runs to 20 residues. The CDR3 loop reads CASSQDRERARREAKNIQYF. The CDR3, as DNA: TGCGCCAGCAGCCAAGATAGGGAGCGGGCTCGTAGAGAGGCCAAAAACATTCAGTACTTC.

This clone appeared a single time. The V and J genes are TRBV20-1 and TRBJ1-5, with D possibly being TRBD1 (5 bases). Germline V gene data show CDR1 as DFQATT and CDR2 as SNEGSKA (reference sequence). Trimming stripped 3 bases from V and 1 base from J, with 16 bases between. CDR3 length equals 16 residues. The CDR3 nucleotides are TGCAGTGCTAGTGATGGGGGAAAAGGGAGCAATCAGCCCCAGCATTTT. Amino acids: CSASDGGKGSNQPQHF.